These T cell receptor beta chains were read from a single sample in a study of blood T cells in healthy people across ages. Via MiXCR, TCRdb re-called the 5' RACE reads, giving one row per CDR3 protein. The sample lists around 1,000,000 distinct CDR3 sequences, around 27% occurring once. The same sample was also studied in work on T cells of mothers and their children.

Input material: blood. These receptors all come from a girl aged 2-9 years in good health. The CDR3 runs from the conserved cysteine through the conserved F or W. D genes are given only for firm matches.

v_gene | d_gene | CDR3aa
TRBV18 | NA | CASSPGSTYEQYF
TRBV5-1 | NA | CASSKETGIETQYF
TRBV5-1 | NA | CASSPGGSNTDAFF
TRBV7-9 | NA | CAGSDLSNEQFF
TRBV5-1 | NA | CASSQTYSSYNEQFF
TRBV20-1 | TRBD2 | CSAIGGGASSQETQYF
TRBV4-1 | TRBD2 | CASSQDISGGDNEQFF
TRBV7-9 | NA | CASSLASLAGVLSEQYF
TRBV29-1 | TRBD1 | CSVELGQGEQETQYF
TRBV6-5 | TRBD1 | CASSSPNRDRDGYTF
TRBV2 | NA | CASSPGGDDQPQHF
TRBV5-5 | NA | CASSLKRTMNTEAFF
TRBV3-1 | NA | CASSQGVGEQYF
TRBV7-2 | TRBD2 | CASSASGGAIDTQYF
TRBV4-3 | TRBD1 | CASSHPGQDVSEQYF
TRBV6-2/TRBV6-3 | TRBD2 | CASSYADYQREVVQFF
TRBV4-1 | TRBD2 | CASSRLQAGDNEQFF
TRBV7-3 | TRBD2 | CASSPSAFLAGGLNEQFF
TRBV10-2 | NA | CASSEIVNPRARNYNEQFF
TRBV11-2 | NA | CASSHRDTAYEQYF
TRBV12-3/TRBV12-4 | NA | CASSSYGRRDTDEQFF
TRBV20-1 | TRBD1 | CSALTFTGAQYF
TRBV7-3 | TRBD1 | CASSLEGASYSANEKLFF
TRBV7-3 | TRBD1 | CVSSSLGTGEKLFF
TRBV28 | NA | CASSHDAGSHEQYF
TRBV29-1 | NA | CSVMTSSYEQYF
TRBV20-1 | NA | CSASRNTQYF
TRBV29-1 | NA | CSVYLVGELFF
TRBV9 | NA | CASSAQGGNSPLHF
TRBV9 | NA | CASSVGWKETQYF
TRBV4-1 | NA | CASSRPGQRETQYF
TRBV10-3 | NA | CAISDGRHQETQYF
TRBV28 | NA | CASSLTSVYTGELFF
TRBV6-5 | TRBD1 | CASSSRTGLDTEAFF
TRBV2 | NA | CASSEAETQYF
TRBV7-9 | NA | CASSPGQLQYF